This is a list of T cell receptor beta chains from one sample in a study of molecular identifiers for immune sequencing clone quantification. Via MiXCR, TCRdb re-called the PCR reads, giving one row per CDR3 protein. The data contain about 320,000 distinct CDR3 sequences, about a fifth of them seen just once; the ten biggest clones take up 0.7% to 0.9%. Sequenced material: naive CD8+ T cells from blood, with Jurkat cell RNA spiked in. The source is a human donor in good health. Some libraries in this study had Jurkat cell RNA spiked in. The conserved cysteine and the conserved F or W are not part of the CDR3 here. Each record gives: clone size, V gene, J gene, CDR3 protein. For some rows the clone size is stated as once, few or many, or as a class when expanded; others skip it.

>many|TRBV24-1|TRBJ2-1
ATSDHAGNPFNEQF
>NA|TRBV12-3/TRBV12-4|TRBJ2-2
ASSQGQSTGELF
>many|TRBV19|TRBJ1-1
ASSFDSNTEAF
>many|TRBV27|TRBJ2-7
ASSLGLSSYEQY
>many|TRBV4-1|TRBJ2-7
ASSQLTGTTYEQY
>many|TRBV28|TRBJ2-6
ASSNPWGESGANVLT
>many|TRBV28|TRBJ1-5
ASSVQGNQPQH
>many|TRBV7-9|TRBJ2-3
ASSLVLSRTDTQY
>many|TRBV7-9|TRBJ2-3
ASSPIGGGRDTQY
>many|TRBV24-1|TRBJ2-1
ATSVEVEQF
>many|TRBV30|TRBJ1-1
AWSGGFGTEAF
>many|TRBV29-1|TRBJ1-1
SVGVAGPTEAF
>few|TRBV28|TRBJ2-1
ASRVSYDEQF
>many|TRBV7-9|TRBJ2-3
ASSPETIETDTQY
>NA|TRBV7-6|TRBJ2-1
ASSPDRSPYNEQF
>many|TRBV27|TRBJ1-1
ASSFGPNMNTEAF
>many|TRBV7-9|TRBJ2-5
ASSPRTGRETQY
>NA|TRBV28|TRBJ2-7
ASSLFLGGQRLYEQY
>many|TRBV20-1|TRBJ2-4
SASGGENIQY
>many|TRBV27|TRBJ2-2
ASSLFSNTGELF
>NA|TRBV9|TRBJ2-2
ASSVPDRGTGELF
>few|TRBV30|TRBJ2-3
AWGVVNTQY
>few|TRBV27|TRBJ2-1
ASSPVAGDSYNEQF
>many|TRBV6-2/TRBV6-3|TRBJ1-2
ASSYYRSYGYT
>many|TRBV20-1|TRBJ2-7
SARDVSSYEQY
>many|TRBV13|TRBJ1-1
ASSPTMNTEAF